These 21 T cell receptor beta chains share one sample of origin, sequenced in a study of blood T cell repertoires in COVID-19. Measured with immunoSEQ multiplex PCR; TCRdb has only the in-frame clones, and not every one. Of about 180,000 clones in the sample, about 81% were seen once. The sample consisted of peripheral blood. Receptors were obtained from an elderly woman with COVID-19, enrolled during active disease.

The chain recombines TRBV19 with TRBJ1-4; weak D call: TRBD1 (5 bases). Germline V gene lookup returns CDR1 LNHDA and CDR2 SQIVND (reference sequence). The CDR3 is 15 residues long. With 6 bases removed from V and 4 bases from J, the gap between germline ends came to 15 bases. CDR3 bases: TGTGCCAGTAGAGATAGGGAAGGGGTTAATGAAAAACTGTTTTTT. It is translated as CASRDREGVNEKLFF.

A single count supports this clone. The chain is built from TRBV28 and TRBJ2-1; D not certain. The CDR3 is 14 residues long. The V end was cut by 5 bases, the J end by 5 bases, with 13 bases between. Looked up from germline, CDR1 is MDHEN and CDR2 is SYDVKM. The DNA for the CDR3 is TGTGCCAGCAGTCTTTCCACTCCTCACAATGAGCAGTTCTTC. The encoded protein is CASSLSTPHNEQFF. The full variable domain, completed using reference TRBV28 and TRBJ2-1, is DVKVTQSSRYLVKRTGEKVFLECVQDMDHENMFWYRQDPGLGLRLIYFSYDVKMKEKGDIPEGYSVSREKKERFSLILESASTNQTSMYLCASSLSTPHNEQFFGPGTRLTVL.

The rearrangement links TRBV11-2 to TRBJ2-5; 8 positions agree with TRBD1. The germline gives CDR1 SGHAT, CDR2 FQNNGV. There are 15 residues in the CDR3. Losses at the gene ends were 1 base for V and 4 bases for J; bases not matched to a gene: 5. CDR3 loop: CASSLGDRGRETQYF. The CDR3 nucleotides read TGTGCCAGCAGCTTAGGAGACAGGGGCAGAGAGACCCAGTACTTC.

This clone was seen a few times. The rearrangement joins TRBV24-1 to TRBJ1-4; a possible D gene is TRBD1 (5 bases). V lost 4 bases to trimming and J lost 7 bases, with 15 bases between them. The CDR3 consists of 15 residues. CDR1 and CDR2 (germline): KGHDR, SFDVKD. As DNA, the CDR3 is TGTGCCACCAGTGAGGCAGGGCAGGGAATTGAAAAACTGTTTTTT. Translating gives CATSEAGQGIEKLFF.

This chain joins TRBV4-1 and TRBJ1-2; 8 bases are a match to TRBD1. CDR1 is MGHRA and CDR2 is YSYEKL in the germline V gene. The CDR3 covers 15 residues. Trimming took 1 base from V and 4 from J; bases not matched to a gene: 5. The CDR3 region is CASSQGPDRVYGYTF. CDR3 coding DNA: TGCGCCAGCAGCCAAGGCCCGGACAGGGTCTATGGCTACACCTTC.

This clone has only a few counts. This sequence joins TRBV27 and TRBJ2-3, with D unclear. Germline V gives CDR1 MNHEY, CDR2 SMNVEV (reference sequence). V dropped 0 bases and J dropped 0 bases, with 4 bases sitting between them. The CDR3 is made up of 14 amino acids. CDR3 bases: TGTGCCAGCAGTTTATCTGAGAGCACAGATACGCAGTATTTT. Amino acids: CASSLSESTDTQYF.

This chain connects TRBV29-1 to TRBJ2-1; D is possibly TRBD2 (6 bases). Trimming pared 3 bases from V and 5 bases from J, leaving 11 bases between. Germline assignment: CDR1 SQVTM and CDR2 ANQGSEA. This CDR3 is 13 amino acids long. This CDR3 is CSVEGGRDNEQFF. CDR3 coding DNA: TGCAGCGTTGAGGGGGGTCGAGACAATGAGCAGTTCTTC.

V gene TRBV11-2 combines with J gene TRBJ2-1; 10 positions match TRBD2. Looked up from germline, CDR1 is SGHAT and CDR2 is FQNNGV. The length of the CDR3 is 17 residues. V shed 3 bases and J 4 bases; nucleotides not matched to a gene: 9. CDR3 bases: TGTGCCAGCAGCTTCCGAGCGGGAGGGACTAGTTACAATGAGCAGTTCTTC. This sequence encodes CASSFRAGGTSYNEQFF.

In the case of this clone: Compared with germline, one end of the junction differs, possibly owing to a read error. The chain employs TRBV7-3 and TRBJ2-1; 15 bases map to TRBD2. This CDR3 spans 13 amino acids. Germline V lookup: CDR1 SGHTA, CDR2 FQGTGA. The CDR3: CASSPGLAGGRIF. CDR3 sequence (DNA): TGTGCCAGCAGCCCTGGACTAGCGGGGGGGCGGATCTTC.

The CDR3 sequence is CASSSGTSGVDTQYF. CDR3 coding DNA: TGTGCCAGCAGTTCCGGGACTAGCGGGGTCGATACGCAGTATTTT. This rearrangement joins TRBV27 to TRBJ2-3, with 13 nucleotides matching TRBD2. In germline, CDR1 is MNHEY, CDR2 SMNVEV (reference sequence). This CDR3 has 15 amino acids. V was clipped by 4 bases and J by 6 bases; unmatched bases: 4.

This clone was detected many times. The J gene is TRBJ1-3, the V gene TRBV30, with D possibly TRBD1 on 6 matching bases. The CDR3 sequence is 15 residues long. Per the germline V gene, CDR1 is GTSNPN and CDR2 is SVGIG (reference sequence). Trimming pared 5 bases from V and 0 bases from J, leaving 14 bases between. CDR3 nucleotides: TGTGCCTGGGGGGTGGACAGACACTCTGGAAACACCATATATTTT. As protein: CAWGVDRHSGNTIYF.

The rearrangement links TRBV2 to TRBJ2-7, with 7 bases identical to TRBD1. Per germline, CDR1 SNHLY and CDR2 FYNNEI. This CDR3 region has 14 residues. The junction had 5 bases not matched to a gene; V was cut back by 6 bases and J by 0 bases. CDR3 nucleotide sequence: TGTGCCAGCAGGGACAGGCGGAGCTCCTACGAGCAGTACTTC. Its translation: CASRDRRSSYEQYF.

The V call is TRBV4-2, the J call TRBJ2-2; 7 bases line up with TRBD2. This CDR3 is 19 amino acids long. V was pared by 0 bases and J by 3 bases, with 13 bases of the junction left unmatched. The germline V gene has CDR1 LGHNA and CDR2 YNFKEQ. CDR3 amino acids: CASSQELIPREWDTGELFF. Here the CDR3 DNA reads TGTGCCAGCAGCCAAGAATTAATTCCGCGGGAGTGGGACACCGGGGAGCTGTTTTTT.

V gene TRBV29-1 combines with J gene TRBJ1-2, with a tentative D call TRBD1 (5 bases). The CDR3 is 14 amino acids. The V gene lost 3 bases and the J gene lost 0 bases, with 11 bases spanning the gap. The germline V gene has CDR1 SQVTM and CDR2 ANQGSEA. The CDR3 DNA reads TGCAGCGTTGACCCCGGGGGAGCTAACTATGGCTACACCTTC. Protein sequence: CSVDPGGANYGYTF.

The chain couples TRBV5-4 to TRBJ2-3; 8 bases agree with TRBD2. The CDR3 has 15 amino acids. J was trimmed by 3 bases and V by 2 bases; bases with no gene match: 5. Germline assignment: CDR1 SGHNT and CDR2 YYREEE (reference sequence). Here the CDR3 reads CASSFGTSGTDTQYF. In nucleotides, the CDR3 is TGTGCCAGCAGCTTCGGGACTAGTGGTACAGATACGCAGTATTTT. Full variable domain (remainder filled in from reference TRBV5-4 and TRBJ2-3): ETGVTQSPTHLIKTRGQQVTLRCSSQSGHNTVSWYQQALGQGPQFIFQYYREEENGRGNFPPRFSGLQFPNYSSELNVNALELDDSALYLCASSFGTSGTDTQYFGPGTRLTVL.

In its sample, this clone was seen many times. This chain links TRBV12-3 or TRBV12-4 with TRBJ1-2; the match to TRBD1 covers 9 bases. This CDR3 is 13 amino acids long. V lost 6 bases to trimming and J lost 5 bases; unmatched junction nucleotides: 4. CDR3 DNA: TGTGCCAGCAGGCAAGGGACAGGGTATGGCTACACCTTC. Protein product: CASRQGTGYGYTF.

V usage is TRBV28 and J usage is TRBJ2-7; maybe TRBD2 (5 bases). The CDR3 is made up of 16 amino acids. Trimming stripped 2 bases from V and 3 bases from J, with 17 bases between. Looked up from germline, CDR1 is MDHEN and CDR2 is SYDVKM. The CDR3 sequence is CASSLGSPNPIYEQYF. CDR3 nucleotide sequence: TGTGCCAGCAGTTTAGGGAGTCCAAACCCCATCTACGAGCAGTACTTC.

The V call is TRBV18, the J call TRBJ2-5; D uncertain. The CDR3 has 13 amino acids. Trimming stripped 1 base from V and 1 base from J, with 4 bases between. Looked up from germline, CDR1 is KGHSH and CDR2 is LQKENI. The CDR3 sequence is CASSPLIQETQYF. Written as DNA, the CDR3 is TGTGCCAGCTCACCACTTATCCAAGAGACCCAGTACTTC.

The CDR3 protein is CASSLGGQGFSEQYF. CDR3 bases: TGTGCCAGCAGCTTAGGGGGACAGGGGTTCTCTGAGCAGTACTTC. The chain recombines TRBV7-8 with TRBJ2-7; 10 bases are shared with TRBD1. The V and J ends lost 1 base and 7 bases, in that order; junction bases with no gene match: 7. The CDR3 loop spans 15 amino acids. CDR1 is SGHVS and CDR2 is FQNEAQ in the germline V gene. The full variable domain, completed using reference TRBV7-8 and TRBJ2-7, is GAGVSQSPRYKVAKRGQDVALRCDPISGHVSLFWYQQALGQGPEFLTYFQNEAQLDKSGLPSDRFFAERPEGSVSTLKIQRTQQEDSAVYLCASSLGGQGFSEQYFGPGTRLTVT.

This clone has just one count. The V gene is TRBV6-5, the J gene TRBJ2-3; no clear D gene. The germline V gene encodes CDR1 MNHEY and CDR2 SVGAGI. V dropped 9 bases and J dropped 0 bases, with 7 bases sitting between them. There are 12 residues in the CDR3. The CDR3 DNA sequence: TGTGCCAGTACAGTCAGCACAGATACGCAGTATTTT. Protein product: CASTVSTDTQYF.

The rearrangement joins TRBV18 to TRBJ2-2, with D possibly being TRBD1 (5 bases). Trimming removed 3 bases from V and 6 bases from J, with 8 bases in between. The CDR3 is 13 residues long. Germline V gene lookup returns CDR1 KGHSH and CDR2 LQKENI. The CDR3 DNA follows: TGTGCCAGCTCACCCCAGGGTCCCGGGGAGCTGTTTTTT. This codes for CASSPQGPGELFF.